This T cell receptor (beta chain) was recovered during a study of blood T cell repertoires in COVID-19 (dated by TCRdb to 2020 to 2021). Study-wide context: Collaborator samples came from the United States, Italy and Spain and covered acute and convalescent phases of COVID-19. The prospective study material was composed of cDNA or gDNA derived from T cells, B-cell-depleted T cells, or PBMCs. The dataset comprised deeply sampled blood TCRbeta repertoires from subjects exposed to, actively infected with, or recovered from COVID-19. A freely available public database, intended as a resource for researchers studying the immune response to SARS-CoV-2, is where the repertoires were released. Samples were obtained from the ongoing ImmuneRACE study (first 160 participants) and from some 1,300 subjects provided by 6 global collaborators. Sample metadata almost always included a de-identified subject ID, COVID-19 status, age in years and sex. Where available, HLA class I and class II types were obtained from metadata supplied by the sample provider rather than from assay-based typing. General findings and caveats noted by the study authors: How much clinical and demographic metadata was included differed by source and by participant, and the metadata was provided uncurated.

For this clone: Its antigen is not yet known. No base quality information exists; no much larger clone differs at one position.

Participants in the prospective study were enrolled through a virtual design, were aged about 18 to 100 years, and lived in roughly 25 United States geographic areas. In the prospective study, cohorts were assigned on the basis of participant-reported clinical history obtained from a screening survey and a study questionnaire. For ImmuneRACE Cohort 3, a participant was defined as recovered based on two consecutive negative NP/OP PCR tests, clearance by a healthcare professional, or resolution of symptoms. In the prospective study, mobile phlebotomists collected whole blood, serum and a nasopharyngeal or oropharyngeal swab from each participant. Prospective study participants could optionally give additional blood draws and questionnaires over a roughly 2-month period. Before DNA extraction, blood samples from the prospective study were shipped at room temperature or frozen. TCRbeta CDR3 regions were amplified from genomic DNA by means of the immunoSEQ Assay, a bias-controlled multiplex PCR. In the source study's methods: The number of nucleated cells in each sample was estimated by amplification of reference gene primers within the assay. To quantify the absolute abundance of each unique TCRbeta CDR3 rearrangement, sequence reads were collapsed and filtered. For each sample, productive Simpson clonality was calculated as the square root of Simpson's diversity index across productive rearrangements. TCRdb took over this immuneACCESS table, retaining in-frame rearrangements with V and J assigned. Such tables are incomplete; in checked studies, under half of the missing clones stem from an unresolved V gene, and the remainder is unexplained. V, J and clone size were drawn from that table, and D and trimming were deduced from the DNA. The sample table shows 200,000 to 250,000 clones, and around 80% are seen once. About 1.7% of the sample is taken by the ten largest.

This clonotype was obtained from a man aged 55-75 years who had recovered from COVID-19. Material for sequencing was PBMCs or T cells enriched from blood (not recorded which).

The CDR3 protein: CAISEPGTANTEAFF. The DNA sequence is given as TGTGCCATCAGTGAGCCCGGGACTGCAAACACTGAAGCTTTCTTT. The chain employs TRBV10-3 and TRBJ1-1, and the D gene may be TRBD1, 5 bases matching. CDR1 ENHRY and CDR2 SYGVKD were looked up in the germline V gene. The cysteine opens and the phenylalanine closes a CDR3 of 15 amino acids. This entry keeps only the CDR3 DNA: 45 bases, framed from base 1. V gives up 2 bases and J gives up 2 bases, and the segment between their germline ends measures 12 bases.